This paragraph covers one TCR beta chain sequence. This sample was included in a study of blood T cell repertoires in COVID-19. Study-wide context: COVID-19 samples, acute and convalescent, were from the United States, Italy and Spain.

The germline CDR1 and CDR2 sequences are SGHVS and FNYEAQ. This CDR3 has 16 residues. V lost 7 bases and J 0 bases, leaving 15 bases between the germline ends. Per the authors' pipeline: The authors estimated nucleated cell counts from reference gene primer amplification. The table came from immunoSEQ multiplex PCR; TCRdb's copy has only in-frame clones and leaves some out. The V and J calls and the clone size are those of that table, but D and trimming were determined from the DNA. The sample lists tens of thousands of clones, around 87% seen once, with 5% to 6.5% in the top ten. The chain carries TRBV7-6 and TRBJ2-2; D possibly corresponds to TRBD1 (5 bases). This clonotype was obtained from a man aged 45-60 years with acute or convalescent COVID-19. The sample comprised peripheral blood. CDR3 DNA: TGTGCCAGCACTTTCTTAGCAGGGCCGAACACCGGGGAGCTGTTTTTT. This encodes CASTFLAGPNTGELFF.